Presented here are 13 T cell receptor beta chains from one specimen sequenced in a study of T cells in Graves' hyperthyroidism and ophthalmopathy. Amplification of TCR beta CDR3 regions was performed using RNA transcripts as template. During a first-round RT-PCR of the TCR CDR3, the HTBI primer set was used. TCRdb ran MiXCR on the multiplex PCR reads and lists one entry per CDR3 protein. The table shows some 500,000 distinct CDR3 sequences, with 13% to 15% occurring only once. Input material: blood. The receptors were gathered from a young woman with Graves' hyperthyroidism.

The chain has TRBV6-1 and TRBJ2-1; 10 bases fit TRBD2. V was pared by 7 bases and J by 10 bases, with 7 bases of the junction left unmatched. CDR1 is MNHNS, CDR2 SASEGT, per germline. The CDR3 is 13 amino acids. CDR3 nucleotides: TGTGCCAGCACTCCACTAGCGGGGACAGAGCAGTTCTTC. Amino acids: CASTPLAGTEQFF.

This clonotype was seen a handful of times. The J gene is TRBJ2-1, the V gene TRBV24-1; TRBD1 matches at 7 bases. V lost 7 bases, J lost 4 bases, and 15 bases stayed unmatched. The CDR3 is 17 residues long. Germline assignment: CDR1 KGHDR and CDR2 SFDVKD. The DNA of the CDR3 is TGTGCCACCAGCGCCGAAGTCCCGGGACAGCGATACAATGAGCAGTTCTTC. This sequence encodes CATSAEVPGQRYNEQFF.

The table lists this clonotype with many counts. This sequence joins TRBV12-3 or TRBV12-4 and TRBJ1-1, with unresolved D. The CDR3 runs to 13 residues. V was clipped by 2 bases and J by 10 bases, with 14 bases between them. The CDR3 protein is CASSLRSGKGAFF. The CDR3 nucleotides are TGTGCCAGCAGTTTACGATCGGGCAAGGGAGCTTTCTTT.

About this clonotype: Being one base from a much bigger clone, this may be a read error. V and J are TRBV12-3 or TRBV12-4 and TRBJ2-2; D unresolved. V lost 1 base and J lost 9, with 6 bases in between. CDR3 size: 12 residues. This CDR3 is CASSLVNWELFF. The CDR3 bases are TGTGCCAGCAGTTTAGTGAACTGGGAGCTGTTTTTT.

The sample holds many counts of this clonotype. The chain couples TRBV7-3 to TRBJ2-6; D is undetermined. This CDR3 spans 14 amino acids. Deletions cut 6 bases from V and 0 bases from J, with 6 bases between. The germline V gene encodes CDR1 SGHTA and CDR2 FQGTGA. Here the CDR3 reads CASRFDSGANVLTF. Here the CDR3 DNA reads TGTGCCAGCAGATTCGACTCTGGGGCCAACGTCCTGACTTTC.

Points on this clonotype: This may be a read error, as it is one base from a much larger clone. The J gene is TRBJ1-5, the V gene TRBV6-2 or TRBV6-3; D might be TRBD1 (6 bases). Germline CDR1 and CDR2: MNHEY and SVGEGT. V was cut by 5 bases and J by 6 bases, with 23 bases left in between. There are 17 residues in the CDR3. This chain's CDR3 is CASSKGAHGGGSQPQHF. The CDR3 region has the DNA TGTGCCAGCAGTAAAGGGGCACACGGAGGGGGAAGTCAGCCCCAGCATTTT.

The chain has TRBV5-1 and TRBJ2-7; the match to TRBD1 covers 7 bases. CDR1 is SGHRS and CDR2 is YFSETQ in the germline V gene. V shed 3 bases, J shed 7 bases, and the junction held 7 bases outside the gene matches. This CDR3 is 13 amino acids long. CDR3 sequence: CASSWGQLVEQYV. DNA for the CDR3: TGCGCCAGCAGCTGGGGACAGCTTGTAGAGCAGTACGTC.

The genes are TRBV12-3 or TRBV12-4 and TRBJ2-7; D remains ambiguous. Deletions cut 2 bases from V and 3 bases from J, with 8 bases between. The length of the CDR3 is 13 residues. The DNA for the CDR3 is TGTGCCAGCAGTTTAAGACGGCGCTACGAGCAGTACTTC. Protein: CASSLRRRYEQYF.

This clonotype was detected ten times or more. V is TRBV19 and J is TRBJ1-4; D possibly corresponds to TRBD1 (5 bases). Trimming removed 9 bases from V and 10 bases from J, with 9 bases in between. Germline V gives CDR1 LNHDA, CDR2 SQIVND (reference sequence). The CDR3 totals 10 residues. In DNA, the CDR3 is TGTGCCAGCCGGAGGGGAAAACTGTTTTTT. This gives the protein CASRRGKLFF.

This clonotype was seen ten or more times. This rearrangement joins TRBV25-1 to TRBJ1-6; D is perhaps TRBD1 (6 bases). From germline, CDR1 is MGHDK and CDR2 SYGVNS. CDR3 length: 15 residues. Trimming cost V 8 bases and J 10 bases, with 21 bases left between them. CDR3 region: CASCPGTGSFSPLHF. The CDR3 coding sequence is TGTGCCAGCTGCCCCGGAACAGGGAGTTTCTCACCCCTCCACTTT.

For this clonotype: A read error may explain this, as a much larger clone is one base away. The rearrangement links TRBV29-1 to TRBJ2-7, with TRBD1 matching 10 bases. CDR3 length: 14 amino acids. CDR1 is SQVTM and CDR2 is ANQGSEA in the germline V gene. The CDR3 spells CRVLSGTGVSEQYF. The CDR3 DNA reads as TGCAGAGTCCTATCCGGGACAGGGGTTTCCGAGCAGTACTTC.

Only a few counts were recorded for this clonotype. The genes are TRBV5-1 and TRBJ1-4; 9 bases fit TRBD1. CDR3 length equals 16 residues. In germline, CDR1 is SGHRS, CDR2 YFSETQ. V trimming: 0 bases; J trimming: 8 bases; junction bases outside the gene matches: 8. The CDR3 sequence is CASSLGPGQGVEKLFF. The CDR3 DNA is TGCGCCAGCAGCTTGGGGCCGGGACAGGGAGTCGAAAAACTGTTTTTT. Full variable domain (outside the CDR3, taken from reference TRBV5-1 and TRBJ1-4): KAGVTQTPRYLIKTRGQQVTLSCSPISGHRSVSWYQQTPGQGLQFLFEYFSETQRNKGNFPGRFSGRQFSNSRSEMNVSTLELGDSALYLCASSLGPGQGVEKLFFGSGTQLSVL.

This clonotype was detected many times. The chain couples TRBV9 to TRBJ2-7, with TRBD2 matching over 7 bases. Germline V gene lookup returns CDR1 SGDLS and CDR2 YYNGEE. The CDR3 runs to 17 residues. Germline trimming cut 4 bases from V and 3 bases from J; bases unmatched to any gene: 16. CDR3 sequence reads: CASSPSGRAGVVYEQYF. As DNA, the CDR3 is TGTGCCAGCAGCCCCTCGGGGAGGGCGGGAGTGGTCTACGAGCAGTACTTC.